These T cell receptor beta chains were read from a single sample in a study of shared clonotypes between healthy human individuals. The repertoire was sequenced with immunoSEQ multiplex PCR; TCRdb's copy has only in-frame clones and lacks some. The table includes over 2 million clones, 85% to 95% detected once. The specimen sequenced was naive CD4+ T cells sorted from blood. The receptors stem from a man younger than 30 in good health. CDR3s include the opening cysteine and the closing phenylalanine or tryptophan. A D gene is named only where the DNA matches it firmly. A row's size may be missing; if present it is once, few, many or a size class.

j_call clone_size v_call d_call cdr3_nt cdr3_aa
TRBJ2-6 NA TRBV9 TRBD1 TGTGCCAGCAGCCCCACTCTGGACAGGGGTGGCTCTGGGGCCAACGTCCTGACTTTC CASSPTLDRGGSGANVLTF
TRBJ2-1 NA TRBV6-5 NA TGTGCCAGCAGCCGGGGCGCACAGGAGCAGTTCTTC CASSRGAQEQFF
TRBJ2-7 NA TRBV6-6 TRBD2 TGTGCCAGCAGGCCCGGACTAGCGGGAGACGAGCAGTACTTC CASRPGLAGDEQYF
TRBJ2-1 NA TRBV7-2 TRBD1 TGTGCCAGCAGCCCTTCCCGGGACAGCTACAATGAGCAGTTCTTC CASSPSRDSYNEQFF
TRBJ2-2 NA TRBV5-6 TRBD2 TGTGCCAGCAGCTTGGTCCCTAGCGGGATATCTTCCGGGGAGCTGTTTTTT CASSLVPSGISSGELFF
TRBJ1-4 once TRBV18 NA TGTGCCAGCTCCCTATCCACAGTTGAAAAACTGTTTTTT CASSLSTVEKLFF
TRBJ2-5 NA TRBV6-6 NA TGTGCCAGCAGTTATCAGGTCCAGCTACAAGAGACCCAGTACTTC CASSYQVQLQETQYF
TRBJ2-1 NA TRBV4-3 NA TGCGCCAGCAGCCAAGATCGGATCACGGGTGAGCAGTTCTTC CASSQDRITGEQFF
TRBJ2-7 once TRBV20-1 NA TGCAGTGCGGCTACAGAGGTCGAGCAGTACTTC CSAATEVEQYF
TRBJ2-7 once TRBV7-7 TRBD1 TGTGCTAGCAGCCGTGGACAGGGGGGCGAGCAGTACTTC CASSRGQGGEQYF
TRBJ2-1 NA TRBV5-8 NA TGTGCCAGCAGCTGGGGCAGGGGAGCGGGGAATGAGCAGTTCTTC CASSWGRGAGNEQFF
TRBJ1-6 NA TRBV5-1 NA TGCGCCAGCAGCTCAGGAATCCTCGAAAATTCACCCCTCCACTTT CASSSGILENSPLHF
TRBJ2-7 NA TRBV2 NA TGTGCCAGCAAAGGGGGAGTACACGAGCAGTACTTC CASKGGVHEQYF
TRBJ2-2 NA TRBV5-1 NA TGCGCCAGCAGCTCGGGTGGGGCGAACACCGGGGAGCTGTTTTTT CASSSGGANTGELFF